This T cell receptor beta chain was sequenced in a study of blood T cell repertoires in COVID-19. Study background: Researchers got acute and convalescent COVID-19 samples from the United States, Italy and Spain. T cells, B-cell-depleted T cells, or PBMCs provided the cDNA or gDNA that served as material.

The table came from immunoSEQ multiplex PCR; TCRdb's copy has only in-frame clones and leaves some out. The sample includes just under 150,000 clones, approximately 90% of them seen just once. This CDR3 is built from 14 residues. V lost 0 bases, J lost 5 bases, and 10 bases lay in between. CDR1 and CDR2 (germline): MNHEY, SVGAGI. The chain has TRBV6-5 and TRBJ1-1, with D perhaps matching TRBD1 (5 bases). The origin of this receptor is a human donor in a cohort sampled during active COVID-19. The specimen sequenced was peripheral blood. The CDR3 DNA follows: TGTGCCAGCAGTTACTCGATCGGGGGGACTGAAGCTTTCTTT. It is translated as CASSYSIGGTEAFF.